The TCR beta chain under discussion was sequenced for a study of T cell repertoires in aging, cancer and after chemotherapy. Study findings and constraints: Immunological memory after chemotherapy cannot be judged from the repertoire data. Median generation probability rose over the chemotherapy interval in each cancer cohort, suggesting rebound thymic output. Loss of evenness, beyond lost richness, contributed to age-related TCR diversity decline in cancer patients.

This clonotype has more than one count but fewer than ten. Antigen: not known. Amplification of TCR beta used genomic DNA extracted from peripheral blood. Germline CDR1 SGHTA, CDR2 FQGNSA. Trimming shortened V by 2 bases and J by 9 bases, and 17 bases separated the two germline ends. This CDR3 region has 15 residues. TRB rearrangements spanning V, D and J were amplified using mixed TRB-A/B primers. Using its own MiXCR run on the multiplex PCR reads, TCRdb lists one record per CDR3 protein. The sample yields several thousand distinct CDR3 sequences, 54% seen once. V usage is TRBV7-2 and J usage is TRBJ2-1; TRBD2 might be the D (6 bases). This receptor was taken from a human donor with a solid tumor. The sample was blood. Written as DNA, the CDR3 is TGTGCCAGCAGCTTAACGGGGGATGGGAATGGTGAGCAGTTCTTC. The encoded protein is CASSLTGDGNGEQFF.